This record covers a single TCR beta chain. Its matching antigen is unknown. Each CDR3 protein gets one entry after TCRdb re-called the 5' RACE reads with MiXCR. The repertoire holds approximately 1.8 million distinct CDR3 sequences, with about 31% as singletons. Between the trimmed V and J ends, which lost 5 bases and 11 bases, there was a span of 18 bases. The CDR3 extends over 13 amino acids. The data are from a study of identical twins. Notes on the study in general: Low generation-probability sequences were in excess among twin-shared out-of-frame alpha sequences. Conclusions were drawn cross-sectionally by statistical analysis, without following the same donors. Abundant cord blood beta clonotypes carried fewer insertions; memory repertoires showed none.

This sequence originates from a newborn girl in good health. Sample: cord blood. The chain combines TRBV12-3 or TRBV12-4 with TRBJ2-5; a possible D gene is TRBD2 (5 bases). The CDR3 loop is CASSGPGGNEQYF. CDR3 bases: TGTGCCAGCAGTGGGCCCGGAGGCAATGAGCAGTACTTC.